This T cell receptor (beta chain) comes out of a study of PD-1 blockade in classical Hodgkin lymphoma. Profiled with immunoSEQ multiplex PCR; TCRdb holds only in-frame clones, not every one. Among more than 75,000 clones listed, more than 85% were seen once. Indicated time point: cycle 4 day 1 (C4D1), after 5 to 7 weeks of nivolumab. Relapse was seen in all patients after autologous stem cell transplantation, and brentuximab vedotin exposure was variable. Trimming pared 3 bases from V and 6 bases from J, leaving 9 bases between. CDR3 length: 13 amino acids. Germline V lookup: CDR1 SGDLS, CDR2 YYNGEE. The clonotype comes from a human donor with classical Hodgkin lymphoma. The sequences come from peripheral blood mononuclear cells (PBMCs), collected before the fourth cycle of nivolumab. The chain employs TRBV9 and TRBJ2-2, with D possibly matching TRBD1 (5 bases). The CDR3 region has the DNA TGTGCCAGCAGCGCCAGGGCTCCCGGGGAGCTGTTTTTT. Its protein is CASSARAPGELFF.